The next 26 T cell receptor beta chains were all read from a single sample in a study of blood T cell repertoires in COVID-19. Repertoires were generated with immunoSEQ multiplex PCR, while TCRdb's copy carries only in-frame clones and drops some. There are roughly 150,000 clones in the sample; just under 90% occur only once, and about 9.4% lies in the top ten. Sequencing was done on a sample of peripheral blood. Receptors originate from a woman in her 70s with COVID-19, enrolled during active disease.

The CDR3 loop is CASSPRETQYF. Here the CDR3 DNA reads TGTGCCAGCTCACCCCGGGAGACCCAGTACTTC. This chain joins TRBV18 and TRBJ2-5; D not certain. V shed 3 bases and J shed 5 bases, with 4 bases lying between them. Germline-derived CDR1 and CDR2 are KGHSH and LQKENI. This CDR3 comprises 11 residues. Drawing the rest from reference TRBV18 and TRBJ2-5, the complete variable domain is NAGVMQNPRHLVRRRGQEARLRCSPMKGHSHVYWYRQLPEEGLKFMVYLQKENIIDESGMPKERFSAEFPKEGPSILRIQQVVRGDSAAYFCASSPRETQYFGPGTRLLVL.

This chain connects TRBV29-1 to TRBJ1-4; TRBD1 is a possible D gene (5 bases). The CDR3 extends over 12 amino acids. Germline CDR1 and CDR2: SQVTM and ANQGSEA. The germline V and J ends were trimmed by 7 bases and 6 bases, with 12 bases remaining between them. The CDR3: CSADGGDEKLFF. The CDR3 nucleotides read TGCAGCGCGGACGGGGGGGATGAAAAACTGTTTTTT.

The chain joins TRBV7-8 to TRBJ1-3, with TRBD1 as a possible D gene (5 bases). The CDR3 consists of 14 residues. With 2 bases removed from V and 4 bases from J, the gap between germline ends came to 9 bases. Germline CDR1 reads SGHVS; CDR2 reads FQNEAQ. CDR3 coding DNA: TGTGCCAGCAGCTTAAGGGGATCAGGAAACACCATATATTTT. It specifies CASSLRGSGNTIYF.

This sequence joins TRBV19 and TRBJ1-3; D call uncertain. The CDR3 is 15 amino acids. With 1 base removed from V and 1 base from J, the gap between germline ends came to 8 bases. Germline assignment: CDR1 LNHDA and CDR2 SQIVND (reference sequence). In DNA form, the CDR3 reads TGTGCCAGTAGTATAGTGGGGAGATCTGGAAACACCATATATTTT. Translation: CASSIVGRSGNTIYF.

V usage is TRBV15 and J usage is TRBJ1-4, with TRBD1 identical over 10 bases. CDR3 size: 16 residues. V shed 3 bases, J shed 2 bases, and the junction held 3 bases outside the gene matches. Germline assignment: CDR1 LNHNV and CDR2 YYDKDF (reference sequence). In DNA form, the CDR3 reads TGTGCCACCAGCAGTGACAGGGGGCGGACTAATGAAAAACTGTTTTTT. Protein sequence: CATSSDRGRTNEKLFF.

This clone has a single count. The chain couples TRBV2 to TRBJ2-5; the D is unclear. The CDR3 is made up of 10 amino acids. V dropped 3 bases and J dropped 6 bases, with 2 bases sitting between them. Germline V gene data show CDR1 as SNHLY and CDR2 as FYNNEI. CDR3 in amino acids: CASSDKTQYF. The CDR3, as DNA: TGTGCCAGCAGTGACAAGACCCAGTACTTC.

In regard to this clone: At one end, the junction sequence differs from germline, possibly due to a read error. The chain carries TRBV7-7 and TRBJ2-2, with D perhaps matching TRBD1 (6 bases). In germline, CDR1 is SSHAT, CDR2 FNYEAQ (reference sequence). The CDR3 runs to 19 residues. CDR3 amino acids: CASSATRQDPPYSTGELFF. CDR3 DNA: TGTGCTAGCAGCGCAACCCGACAGGACCCTCCCTACTCCACCGGGGAGCTGTTTTTT.

The rearrangement links TRBV2 to TRBJ2-1; TRBD2 agrees at 10 bases. There are 16 residues in the CDR3. The V gene end was trimmed by 7 bases and the J gene end by 5 bases; junction bases not matched to a gene: 11. CDR1 is SNHLY, CDR2 FYNNEI, per germline. The DNA for the CDR3 is TGTGCCAGCACCCCGGCGCTAGCGGGGGCCCACAATGAGCAGTTCTTC. Protein: CASTPALAGAHNEQFF.

The V and J genes are TRBV19 and TRBJ1-5; D call uncertain. Trimming left V 3 bases short and J 5 bases short, with 5 bases between. The germline gives CDR1 LNHDA, CDR2 SQIVND (reference sequence). The CDR3 is made up of 12 amino acids. DNA for the CDR3: TGTGCCAGTAGTATGGAGTATCAGCCCCAGCATTTT. Amino acid sequence: CASSMEYQPQHF.

There are a few counts of this clone. The chain links TRBV11-2 to TRBJ1-6, with 11 positions matching TRBD1. Germline CDR1 and CDR2: SGHAT and FQNNGV. Trimming cost V 2 bases and J 7 bases; bases outside gene matches: 10. The CDR3 contains 18 residues. CDR3 DNA sequence: TGTGCCAGCAGCTTATGGGGGAGGACAGGGGGCCTCAATTCACCCCTCCACTTT. It is translated as CASSLWGRTGGLNSPLHF.

For this clone: In the same sample, other DNA sequences code for this CDR3. The chain links TRBV6-5 to TRBJ1-1; 8 bases align to TRBD1. The CDR3 covers 14 residues. The germline gives CDR1 MNHEY, CDR2 SVGAGI. After removal of 5 bases from V and 1 base from J, the junction contained 3 bases not matched to a gene. The CDR3 DNA follows: TGTGCCAGCAGTCGACAGGGGACGAACACTGAAGCTTTCTTT. The encoded protein is CASSRQGTNTEAFF.

This clone was seen a single time. The chain joins TRBV2 to TRBJ1-5; no clear D gene. V dropped 6 bases and J dropped 7 bases, with 13 bases sitting between them. The length of the CDR3 is 13 residues. Looked up from germline, CDR1 is SNHLY and CDR2 is FYNNEI. CDR3 sequence reads: CASRREGAQPQHF. The CDR3, as DNA: TGTGCCAGCAGGAGGGAGGGCGCCCAGCCCCAGCATTTT.

The CDR3 DNA follows: TGTGCCAGCAGCCAAGATCAGGGTGAGCAGTTCTTC. This translates into CASSQDQGEQFF. J is TRBJ2-1 and V is TRBV3-1 (or the pseudogene TRBV3-2); D is perhaps TRBD1 (5 bases). Germline V gives CDR1 LGHDT, CDR2 YNNKEL (reference sequence). V gave up 0 bases and J gave up 9 bases, with 6 bases separating them. The CDR3 spans 12 residues.

This rearrangement joins TRBV9 to TRBJ2-2; D gene ambiguous. The germline V and J ends were trimmed by 1 base and 5 bases, with 3 bases remaining between them. Germline loops: CDR1 SGDLS, CDR2 YYNGEE. The CDR3 runs 12 residues. Written as DNA, the CDR3 is TGTGCCAGCAGCGTACAAACCGGGGAGCTGTTTTTT. Its translation is CASSVQTGELFF.

V and J are TRBV29-1 and TRBJ2-1; 7 bases fit TRBD1. Germline CDR1 reads SQVTM; CDR2 reads ANQGSEA. The V and J ends lost 6 bases and 8 bases, in that order; junction bases with no gene match: 13. The CDR3 covers 14 residues. DNA for the CDR3: TGCAGCGTGTTGGGCGGCAGGGGGACCGATGAGCAGTTCTTC. Encoded protein: CSVLGGRGTDEQFF.

The gene calls are TRBV19 and TRBJ1-2; 7 bases are shared with TRBD1. Germline loops: CDR1 LNHDA, CDR2 SQIVND (reference sequence). V lost 3 bases and J lost 4; bases outside the gene matches: 14. The CDR3 spans 17 residues. CDR3 nucleotides: TGTGCCAGTAGTATTCTGGACAGGCATCAATCTACCTATGGCTACACCTTC. Residues: CASSILDRHQSTYGYTF.

CDR3: CASSPTSGVGRRETQYF. The CDR3 DNA is TGTGCCAGCAGCCCTACCTCGGGGGTCGGGAGGAGGGAGACCCAGTACTTC. The rearrangement links TRBV7-9 to TRBJ2-5; 7 positions agree with TRBD2. V dropped 5 bases and J dropped 5; count of bases not matched to a gene: 17. The CDR3 runs to 17 residues. Germline lookup yields CDR1 SEHNR and CDR2 FQNEAQ (reference sequence). The complete variable domain, with remaining parts taken from reference TRBV7-9 and TRBJ2-5, reads DTGVSQNPRHKITKRGQNVTFRCDPISEHNRLYWYRQTLGQGPEFLTYFQNEAQLEKSRLLSDRFSAERPKGSFSTLEIQRTEQGDSAMYLCASSPTSGVGRRETQYFGPGTRLLVL.

V gene TRBV3-1 (or the pseudogene TRBV3-2) combines with J gene TRBJ2-3; 9 bases line up with TRBD1. This CDR3 comprises 16 residues. CDR1 is LGHDT, CDR2 YNNKEL, per germline (reference sequence). The J segment lost 4 bases and the V segment lost 6 bases, leaving 11 bases of the junction unmatched. CDR3 sequence reads: CASRHDRGAGPDTQYF. The CDR3 coding sequence is TGTGCCAGCAGACATGACAGGGGGGCGGGACCAGATACGCAGTATTTT.

The rearrangement joins TRBV30 to TRBJ1-1, with unresolved D. The germline V gene has CDR1 GTSNPN and CDR2 SVGIG (reference sequence). This CDR3 comprises 12 residues. Between the trimmed V and J ends, which lost 5 bases and 4 bases, there was a span of 11 bases. The CDR3 sequence: CAWGGRSTEAFF. The DNA for the CDR3 is TGTGCCTGGGGCGGGCGGTCCACTGAAGCTTTCTTT.

This clone has just one count. DNA for the CDR3: TGTGCCAGCAGTTTAGGGTCCAGGGCAGATGAAACCGGGGAGCTGTTTTTT. Translating gives CASSLGSRADETGELFF. The rearrangement links TRBV28 to TRBJ2-2; the D gene is possibly TRBD1 (5 bases). In germline, CDR1 is MDHEN, CDR2 SYDVKM. CDR3 length: 17 amino acids. V dropped 2 bases and J dropped 5 bases, with 18 bases sitting between them.

The chain is built from TRBV2 and TRBJ1-5; TRBD1 matches 8 bases. The CDR3 is 15 amino acids. V dropped 6 bases and J dropped 5; count of bases not matched to a gene: 9. Germline-derived CDR1 and CDR2 are SNHLY and FYNNEI. The CDR3 loop is CASRRKTGEHQPQHF. The CDR3 DNA is TGTGCCAGCAGAAGAAAGACAGGGGAACATCAGCCCCAGCATTTT.

J is TRBJ1-3 and V is TRBV7-3; TRBD1 matches 10 bases. Germline V lookup: CDR1 SGHTA, CDR2 FQGTGA. V dropped 5 bases and J dropped 8; count of bases not matched to a gene: 6. The CDR3 consists of 14 residues. The CDR3 DNA follows: TGTGCCAGCAGCACGGGACAGGGGTCAGACACCATATATTTT. The encoded protein is CASSTGQGSDTIYF.

The V and J genes are TRBV6-5 and TRBJ2-1; 7 bases are shared with TRBD2. Germline CDR1 and CDR2: MNHEY and SVGAGI. V trimming: 6 bases; J trimming: 5 bases; junction bases outside the gene matches: 7. The CDR3 loop spans 14 amino acids. DNA of the CDR3: TGTGCCAGCAGGAGACTTCTAGCGGACAATGAGCAGTTCTTC. This gives the protein CASRRLLADNEQFF.

V and J are TRBV5-6 and TRBJ1-1, with 7 bases aligning to TRBD1. In germline, CDR1 is SGHDT, CDR2 YYEEEE. Trimming took 4 bases from V and 4 from J; bases not matched to a gene: 10. The CDR3 covers 15 residues. The CDR3 DNA reads as TGTGCCAGCAGCCCGGACCGGGACAGCCCCACTGAAGCTTTCTTT. Amino acids: CASSPDRDSPTEAFF.

This chain links TRBV28 with TRBJ1-2; a weak D match, TRBD1 (5 bases). This CDR3 is built from 14 residues. The ends were cut back, 7 bases at V and 4 bases at J, with 16 bases in the middle. The germline V gene encodes CDR1 MDHEN and CDR2 SYDVKM. This CDR3 reads CASIRRGRSYGYTF. CDR3 coding DNA: TGTGCCAGCATCCGGAGGGGACGGAGCTATGGCTACACCTTC.

This clone was picked up a small number of times. The chain links TRBV24-1 to TRBJ1-5; 8 bases match TRBD1. The J segment lost 2 bases and the V segment lost 6 bases, leaving 17 bases of the junction unmatched. CDR3 size: 19 residues. Per the germline V gene, CDR1 is KGHDR and CDR2 is SFDVKD. The CDR3 DNA follows: TGTGCCACCAGTTCAGGGGGCGATCCGGATTCCGGGGGCAATCAGCCCCAGCATTTT. Protein sequence: CATSSGGDPDSGGNQPQHF.